The rows below give T cell receptor beta chains drawn from one sample of a study of regulatory T cells in long-lasting Graves disease. TCRdb reanalysed the multiplex PCR reads using MiXCR and keeps one entry per CDR3 protein. The data contain 400,000 to 500,000 distinct CDR3 sequences, about 22% of them singletons. The sequenced sample was peripheral blood mononuclear cells (PBMCs), obtained when the disease was refractory, from a patient treated with antithyroid drugs. These receptors came from a female donor with Graves disease. The CDR3 runs from the conserved cysteine through the conserved F or W. A D gene is named only where the DNA matches it firmly. Clone size, where shown, is once, few, many, or a class for clones that have expanded.

CDR3 DNA	CDR3 protein	D gene	V gene	clone size	CDR3 length	J gene
TGTGCCAGCAGCTTGGGGCAGGTTTGGGGACAAAGCTCACCCCTCCACTTT	CASSLGQVWGQSSPLHF	.	TRBV5-5	.	17	TRBJ1-6
TGTGCCAGCAGTTACTCGCGGGACTACGAGCAGTACTTC	CASSYSRDYEQYF	.	TRBV6-5	many	13	TRBJ2-7
TGTGCCAGCAGCGCCCTGGTGGGCGATAGAGGAGAGACCCAGTACTTC	CASSALVGDRGETQYF	.	TRBV11-2	many	16	TRBJ2-5
TGCAGTGCTAGACAGCGCCTTTCCTACGAGCAGTACTTC	CSARQRLSYEQYF	.	TRBV20-1	few	13	TRBJ2-7
TGTGCCACCAGTGAGGGGACATACTACGAGCAGTACTTC	CATSEGTYYEQYF	.	TRBV24-1	.	13	TRBJ2-7
TGTGCCAGCAGTTTAGAAAGTAGTCAGCCCCAGCATTTT	CASSLESSQPQHF	.	TRBV12-3/TRBV12-4	many	13	TRBJ1-5
TGTGCCAGCAGCTTGAGACAGGTGGAGACCCAGTACTTC	CASSLRQVETQYF	.	TRBV28	many	13	TRBJ2-5
TGCGCCAGCAGCCAAGATCTGGCTAGCGGGGAGACCCAGTACTTC	CASSQDLASGETQYF	TRBD2	TRBV4-1	few	15	TRBJ2-5
TGTGCCAGCAGCCGCGCGGGTGGCCCGAGCACCGGGGAGCTGTTTTTT	CASSRAGGPSTGELFF	.	TRBV7-2	.	16	TRBJ2-2
TGTGCCAGCCGACGCCCCGGGGAGCTGTTTTTT	CASRRPGELFF	.	TRBV6-1	.	11	TRBJ2-2
TGTGCCAGCAGTGGGGCTCGGTATGAGCAGTTCTTC	CASSGARYEQFF	.	TRBV2	once	12	TRBJ2-1
TGTGCCTGTTGTAACAGGCGGGGCGCGGCCGTCTACGAGCAGTACTTC	CACCNRRGAAVYEQYF	.	TRBV6-1	many	16	TRBJ2-7
TGTGCCAGCAGTTTACAGGGGCCCCATCAGCCCCAGCATTTT	CASSLQGPHQPQHF	.	TRBV27	.	14	TRBJ1-5
TGTGCCACCAACAGGGGACCGATGAATGAAAAACTGTTTTTT	CATNRGPMNEKLFF	TRBD1	TRBV15	.	14	TRBJ1-4
TGTGCCAGCAGCTTGGGCCATAGCACTGAAGCTTTCTTT	CASSLGHSTEAFF	.	TRBV5-5	.	13	TRBJ1-1
TGCAGCGTATTCCGGGACAGGGAACCTACTGAAGCTTTCTTT	CSVFRDREPTEAFF	TRBD1	TRBV29-1	.	14	TRBJ1-1
TGTGCCAGCTCACCACAGGAGGGGCCTGGATTGTTCGGGGAGCTGTTTTTT	CASSPQEGPGLFGELFF	.	TRBV18	.	17	TRBJ2-2
TGTGCCAGCAGCTCTAGGCATTCTCAGTACGAGCAGTACTTC	CASSSRHSQYEQYF	.	TRBV13	many	14	TRBJ2-7
TGTGCCAGCAGGGTAGGACCGCCAGGCGAGCAGTACTTC	CASRVGPPGEQYF	.	TRBV12-3/TRBV12-4	many	13	TRBJ2-7
TGTGCCAGCAGTTTAAGTTGGCAGGGGGCATCATATTACGAGCAGTACTTC	CASSLSWQGASYYEQYF	TRBD1	TRBV28	many	17	TRBJ2-7
TGTGCCAGCGCCTCTCCCGGGTCCACCTACGAGCAGTACTTC	CASASPGSTYEQYF	.	TRBV28	many	14	TRBJ2-7
TGTGCCAGCAATAAGGGGGCTGAGACCCAGTACTTC	CASNKGAETQYF	TRBD1	TRBV28	many	12	TRBJ2-5
TGTGCCAGCAGTCCCGGGACTAGCGGGCGACAAGAGCAGTTCTTC	CASSPGTSGRQEQFF	TRBD2	TRBV12-3/TRBV12-4	.	15	TRBJ2-1
TGTGCCAGCAGCCGGACAGGAATCTTCTCTGGGGCCAACGTCCTGACTTTC	CASSRTGIFSGANVLTF	TRBD1	TRBV5-4	few	17	TRBJ2-6
TGTGCCAGCAGCTTAGGGACAGAAGTCTACGAGCAGTACTTC	CASSLGTEVYEQYF	.	TRBV13	once	14	TRBJ2-7
TGTGCCAGCTCCGGGGGCACCCAAGAGACCCAGTACTTC	CASSGGTQETQYF	.	TRBV6-1	many	13	TRBJ2-5
TGCAGCGTTCCAGGACAGGGGTCGGGCCAGCCCCAGCATTTT	CSVPGQGSGQPQHF	TRBD1	TRBV29-1	.	14	TRBJ1-5
TGTGCCAGCAGCTTCGATGAAGGGGGCGCGTGGGGCTACACCTTC	CASSFDEGGAWGYTF	TRBD1	TRBV5-6	.	15	TRBJ1-2
TGTGCCAGCAGCTTAGGGGTTTCTGAAGCTTTCTTT	CASSLGVSEAFF	.	TRBV7-9	many	12	TRBJ1-1
TGTGCCAGCAGCCTTCAACAGGGAGAGGGCTACACCTTC	CASSLQQGEGYTF	.	TRBV3-1	few	13	TRBJ1-2
TGTGCCAGCTCACCTCCATCGGACACTCAGCCCCAGCATTTT	CASSPPSDTQPQHF	.	TRBV18	.	14	TRBJ1-5
TGTGCCAGCAGTTGGGGACAGGGAAACATTCAGTACTTC	CASSWGQGNIQYF	TRBD1	TRBV12-3/TRBV12-4	many	13	TRBJ2-4
TGCAGCGGACGAGGCAGTATGAACACTGAAGCTTTCTTT	CSGRGSMNTEAFF	.	TRBV29-1	few	13	TRBJ1-1
TGTGCCAGCTCAGGGGACCGGAACTACGAGCAGTACTTC	CASSGDRNYEQYF	.	TRBV18	.	13	TRBJ2-7
TGCGCCAGCAGCCAAGACGCGGGAGGGACAGAGACCCAGTACTTC	CASSQDAGGTETQYF	TRBD2	TRBV4-3	.	15	TRBJ2-5
TGTGCCACCTCTAGGGTTGGCACAGATACGCAGTATTTT	CATSRVGTDTQYF	.	TRBV24-1	few	13	TRBJ2-3
TGTGCCTTGAACCTCAGAGGCTACACCTTC	CALNLRGYTF	.	TRBV30	many	10	TRBJ1-2